Listed below are T cell receptor beta chains from one sample, sequenced in a study of blood T cell repertoires in COVID-19. TCRdb's table, derived via immunoSEQ multiplex PCR, lists solely in-frame clones and lacks some. The table has about 300,000 clones, roughly 90% seen once; the top ten hold 5% to 7%. What was sequenced was peripheral blood. All receptors derive from a man between 18 and 29 years old who had recovered from COVID-19. Both conserved end residues are part of each CDR3. Fields, in order: clone size, J gene, V gene, D gene, CDR3 protein, CDR3 DNA. A D gene is named only where the DNA matches it firmly. A clone size is listed for some rows: how often the clone was seen (once, few, many), or a class if it is expanded.

abundance: .
j_gene: TRBJ1-1
v_gene: TRBV29-1
d_gene: TRBD1
CDR3aa: CSVQTGDAEAFF
CDR3nt: TGCAGCGTACAAACAGGGGACGCTGAAGCTTTCTTT

abundance: .
j_gene: TRBJ2-1
v_gene: TRBV10-3
d_gene: .
CDR3aa: CAISESGPGTPYNEQFF
CDR3nt: TGTGCCATCAGTGAGTCGGGACCCGGGACACCCTACAATGAGCAGTTCTTC

abundance: .
j_gene: TRBJ1-1
v_gene: TRBV18
d_gene: .
CDR3aa: CASSPEEQITEAFF
CDR3nt: TGTGCCAGCTCACCAGAAGAACAGATCACTGAAGCTTTCTTT

abundance: .
j_gene: TRBJ2-7
v_gene: TRBV6-5
d_gene: .
CDR3aa: CATTLDSVNEQYF
CDR3nt: TGTGCCACCACATTGGACAGCGTTAACGAGCAGTACTTC

abundance: .
j_gene: TRBJ2-1
v_gene: TRBV3-1/TRBV3-2
d_gene: TRBD2
CDR3aa: CASSPSGGPYEQFF
CDR3nt: TGTGCCAGCAGCCCTAGCGGGGGCCCCTATGAGCAGTTCTTC

abundance: .
j_gene: TRBJ1-1
v_gene: TRBV9
d_gene: TRBD1
CDR3aa: CASSELPDRDTEAFF
CDR3nt: TGTGCCAGCAGCGAGTTACCGGACAGGGACACTGAAGCTTTCTTT

abundance: .
j_gene: TRBJ1-4
v_gene: TRBV5-5
d_gene: TRBD1
CDR3aa: CASSQDRGAEKLFF
CDR3nt: TGTGCCAGCAGTCAAGACAGGGGTGCTGAAAAACTGTTTTTT

abundance: .
j_gene: TRBJ2-7
v_gene: TRBV6-5
d_gene: TRBD1
CDR3aa: CASRDSYFSGHEQYF
CDR3nt: TGTGCCAGCCGGGACAGCTACTTTTCGGGGCACGAGCAGTACTTC

abundance: once
j_gene: TRBJ2-1
v_gene: TRBV7-3
d_gene: .
CDR3aa: CASSPAGGFYNEQFF
CDR3nt: TGTGCCAGCAGCCCAGCAGGGGGGTTCTACAATGAGCAGTTCTTC

abundance: .
j_gene: TRBJ1-1
v_gene: TRBV29-1
d_gene: .
CDR3aa: CSVETPGWNTEAFF
CDR3nt: TGCAGCGTTGAAACCCCGGGGTGGAACACTGAAGCTTTCTTT

abundance: .
j_gene: TRBJ1-1
v_gene: TRBV27
d_gene: TRBD1
CDR3aa: CASSSYLDRGKAFF
CDR3nt: TGTGCCAGCAGTTCCTACTTGGACAGGGGAAAAGCTTTCTTT

abundance: .
j_gene: TRBJ1-2
v_gene: TRBV12-3/TRBV12-4
d_gene: .
CDR3aa: CASSPSGFYGYTF
CDR3nt: TGTGCCAGCAGTCCTTCAGGGTTCTATGGCTACACCTTC

abundance: .
j_gene: TRBJ1-1
v_gene: TRBV2
d_gene: .
CDR3aa: CASSYDSEAFF
CDR3nt: TGTGCCAGCAGTTATGACAGTGAAGCTTTCTTT

abundance: few
j_gene: TRBJ1-1
v_gene: TRBV12-3/TRBV12-4
d_gene: .
CDR3aa: CASSLGANTEAFF
CDR3nt: TGTGCCAGCAGTTTAGGGGCGAACACTGAAGCTTTCTTT

abundance: .
j_gene: TRBJ2-3
v_gene: TRBV27
d_gene: .
CDR3aa: CASIPRTSGLPTTDTQYF
CDR3nt: TGTGCCAGCATTCCTCGAACCTCGGGTCTCCCCACCACAGATACGCAGTATTTT

abundance: .
j_gene: TRBJ1-5
v_gene: TRBV6-5
d_gene: .
CDR3aa: CASSSHRVNQPQHF
CDR3nt: TGTGCCAGCAGTTCCCACAGGGTGAATCAGCCCCAGCATTTT

abundance: .
j_gene: TRBJ2-1
v_gene: TRBV19
d_gene: TRBD2
CDR3aa: CASSITSGIYNEQFF
CDR3nt: TGTGCCAGTAGTATCACTAGCGGGATATACAATGAGCAGTTCTTC

abundance: .
j_gene: TRBJ1-2
v_gene: TRBV7-9
d_gene: TRBD1
CDR3aa: CASSLADRGPGGYTF
CDR3nt: TGTGCCAGCAGCTTAGCGGACAGGGGGCCGGGAGGCTACACCTTC

abundance: once
j_gene: TRBJ2-2
v_gene: TRBV27
d_gene: TRBD1
CDR3aa: CASSSPTGAVTGELFF
CDR3nt: TGTGCCAGCAGTTCCCCGACAGGGGCCGTCACCGGGGAGCTGTTTTTT

abundance: .
j_gene: TRBJ1-4
v_gene: TRBV19
d_gene: .
CDR3aa: CASRATGIAPNEKLFF
CDR3nt: TGTGCCAGCCGGGCGACAGGCATCGCCCCTAATGAAAAACTGTTTTTT

abundance: .
j_gene: TRBJ2-1
v_gene: TRBV19
d_gene: .
CDR3aa: CASSPLKVMKEHEQFF
CDR3nt: TGTGCCAGTAGTCCCTTGAAAGTGATGAAGGAGCATGAGCAGTTCTTC

abundance: .
j_gene: TRBJ2-7
v_gene: TRBV7-7
d_gene: TRBD1
CDR3aa: CASSLSQGVEQYF
CDR3nt: TGTGCTAGCAGCTTATCACAGGGGGTCGAGCAGTACTTC

abundance: few
j_gene: TRBJ1-3
v_gene: TRBV6-5
d_gene: TRBD1
CDR3aa: CASSYAGTGPGNTIYF
CDR3nt: TGTGCCAGCAGTTATGCCGGGACAGGGCCTGGAAACACCATATATTTT

abundance: once
j_gene: TRBJ2-5
v_gene: TRBV7-9
d_gene: TRBD1
CDR3aa: CASTTPTGAGETQYF
CDR3nt: TGTGCCAGCACAACACCGACAGGGGCGGGGGAGACCCAGTACTTC

abundance: .
j_gene: TRBJ1-5
v_gene: TRBV2
d_gene: .
CDR3aa: CASRGPGNQPQHF
CDR3nt: TGTGCCAGCAGAGGCCCAGGGAATCAGCCCCAGCATTTT

abundance: .
j_gene: TRBJ1-2
v_gene: TRBV19
d_gene: TRBD1
CDR3aa: CASSWTSGTGPYGYTF
CDR3nt: TGTGCCAGTAGTTGGACCTCCGGGACAGGGCCTTATGGCTACACCTTC

abundance: .
j_gene: TRBJ2-7
v_gene: TRBV20-1
d_gene: .
CDR3aa: CSARVYYEQYF
CDR3nt: TGCAGTGCTAGAGTCTATTACGAGCAGTACTTC

abundance: .
j_gene: TRBJ2-3
v_gene: TRBV13
d_gene: TRBD2
CDR3aa: CASSSGLASTDTQYF
CDR3nt: TGTGCCAGCAGCTCCGGACTAGCAAGCACAGATACGCAGTATTTT

abundance: .
j_gene: TRBJ2-7
v_gene: TRBV5-3
d_gene: .
CDR3aa: CARSCRIPPRPEQYF
CDR3nt: TGTGCCAGAAGCTGTAGAATACCTCCCAGGCCCGAGCAGTACTTC

abundance: .
j_gene: TRBJ2-5
v_gene: TRBV27
d_gene: TRBD2
CDR3aa: CASSLRLAGEETQYF
CDR3nt: TGTGCCAGCAGTTTACGGCTAGCGGGAGAAGAGACCCAGTACTTC